These 23 T cell receptor beta chains were all obtained from the same sample, sequenced in a study of identical twins. TCRdb recomputed calls from the 5' RACE reads with MiXCR, one row per CDR3 protein. Found here are about 330,000 distinct CDR3 sequences, more than 9% of them singletons; the top ten hold just over 7%. Another study also made use of these data, one on yellow fever vaccine responses in identical twins.

Sequencing was done on a sample of CD8+ T cells sorted from blood. The receptor set was obtained from a woman aged 18-35 years in good health.

This clonotype has just a few counts. The J gene is TRBJ2-1, the V gene TRBV27, with D tentatively TRBD2 (6 bases). Looked up from germline, CDR1 is MNHEY and CDR2 is SMNVEV (reference sequence). Trimming left V 4 bases short and J 8 bases short, with 9 bases between. The CDR3 contains 12 residues. The CDR3 DNA is TGTGCCAGCAGTTATCCGGGGGATGAGCAGTTCTTC. Encoded protein: CASSYPGDEQFF.

The CDR3 bases are TGTGCCAGCAGCTTGGGACAGGGTTTCGGGGAGACCCAGTACTTC. It is translated as CASSLGQGFGETQYF. The chain joins TRBV5-5 to TRBJ2-5; 7 bases are a match to TRBD1. This CDR3 is 15 amino acids long. V shed 0 bases and J 5 bases; nucleotides not matched to a gene: 7. The germline V gene encodes CDR1 SGHKS and CDR2 YYEKEE (reference sequence).

There are a few counts of this clonotype. V and J are TRBV10-3 and TRBJ1-2; D gene uncertain. The CDR3 contains 16 residues. Germline-derived CDR1 and CDR2 are ENHRY and SYGVKD. V lost 0 bases and J lost 3, with 14 bases in between. This chain's CDR3 is CAISESKAGFHYGYTF. The CDR3 region has the DNA TGTGCCATCAGTGAGTCGAAGGCCGGTTTCCACTATGGCTACACCTTC.

V gene TRBV27 combines with J gene TRBJ2-1, with 9 nucleotides matching TRBD2. Trimming took 0 bases from V and 1 from J; bases not matched to a gene: 4. The V gene's germline CDR1 is MNHEY and CDR2 SMNVEV (reference sequence). The CDR3 has 17 amino acids. The CDR3 sequence is CASSLSPSGASYNEQFF. CDR3 in DNA: TGTGCCAGCAGTTTATCGCCTAGCGGGGCGTCCTACAATGAGCAGTTCTTC.

This clonotype was detected ten times or more. The gene calls are TRBV5-5 and TRBJ2-1; no firm D call. Germline CDR1 and CDR2: SGHKS and YYEKEE (reference sequence). Trimming shortened V by 6 bases and J by 7 bases, and 11 bases separated the two germline ends. The CDR3 is 12 amino acids. The CDR3 loop reads CASTPSGNEQFF. The CDR3 DNA follows: TGTGCCAGCACCCCGTCCGGTAATGAGCAGTTCTTC.

The chain has TRBV28 and TRBJ2-7; a weak D match, TRBD1 (6 bases). This CDR3 has 15 amino acids. The V end was cut by 6 bases, the J end by 4 bases, with 19 bases between. Per the germline V gene, CDR1 is MDHEN and CDR2 is SYDVKM. CDR3 protein: CASSPSRDKPYEQYV. DNA for the CDR3: TGTGCCAGCAGCCCGTCGAGGGACAAACCGTACGAGCAGTACGTC.

The chain uses TRBV3-1 and TRBJ2-1, with D possibly being TRBD2 (6 bases). The CDR3 length is 15 residues. Germline values: CDR1 LGHDT, CDR2 YNNKEL (reference sequence). V was cut by 3 bases and J by 3 bases, with 12 bases left in between. The CDR3 DNA reads TGTGCCAGCAGCCATGGCGTAGCGGACTACAATGAGCAGTTCTTC. It translates to CASSHGVADYNEQFF.

This sequence joins TRBV29-1 and TRBJ2-3, with 10 bases lining up with TRBD1. The CDR3 sequence is 13 residues long. Germline CDR1 is SQVTM and CDR2 is ANQGSEA. Trimming cost V 6 bases and J 4 bases; bases outside gene matches: 4. The CDR3 region has the DNA TGCAGCGTAGGACAGGGGGACGCAGATACGCAGTATTTT. Its protein is CSVGQGDADTQYF.

The CDR3 spells CASRDSGTNEQYF. As DNA, the CDR3 is TGTGCCAGCAGGGACTCCGGGACAAACGAGCAGTACTTC. V and J are TRBV28 and TRBJ2-7, with a weak D call TRBD1 (6 bases). The germline CDR1 and CDR2 sequences are MDHEN and SYDVKM. V lost 6 bases, J lost 5 bases, and 14 bases lay in between. The CDR3 is 13 amino acids. The whole variable domain, remainder taken from reference TRBV28 and TRBJ2-7, is DVKVTQSSRYLVKRTGEKVFLECVQDMDHENMFWYRQDPGLGLRLIYFSYDVKMKEKGDIPEGYSVSREKKERFSLILESASTNQTSMYLCASRDSGTNEQYFGPGTRLTVT.

This clonotype came up a few times. The chain is built from TRBV12-3 or TRBV12-4 and TRBJ2-7; TRBD2 might be the D (6 bases). The CDR3 totals 14 residues. The germline V and J ends were trimmed by 4 bases and 3 bases, with 13 bases remaining between them. The CDR3, as DNA: TGTGCCAGCAGTTCCACGGGACTGTACTACGAGCAGTACTTC. Protein sequence: CASSSTGLYYEQYF.

This chain uses TRBV9 with TRBJ1-2, with 9 positions matching TRBD1. Germline V gives CDR1 SGDLS, CDR2 YYNGEE. V shed 0 bases, J shed 6 bases, and the junction held 12 bases outside the gene matches. This CDR3 spans 17 amino acids. CDR3 protein: CASSVDWGDRVKDGYTF. CDR3 DNA sequence: TGTGCCAGCAGCGTAGACTGGGGGGACAGGGTAAAGGATGGCTACACCTTC.

This clonotype has just a few counts. The V gene is TRBV6-1, the J gene TRBJ2-4; no reliable D call. The CDR3 has 14 amino acids. Germline V gene lookup returns CDR1 MNHNS and CDR2 SASEGT. The V end was cut by 6 bases, the J end by 0 bases, with 9 bases between. This chain's CDR3 is CASRPDLAKNIQYF. The DNA for the CDR3 is TGTGCCAGCAGACCTGACCTAGCCAAAAACATTCAGTACTTC.

This clonotype was detected many times. The chain has TRBV20-1 and TRBJ2-4; 9 nucleotides line up with TRBD2. The V segment lost 5 bases and the J segment 4 bases; nucleotides outside the gene matches: 3. Germline loops: CDR1 DFQATT, CDR2 SNEGSKA (reference sequence). CDR3 size: 13 residues. Here the CDR3 reads CSASAGGKNIQYF. For the CDR3, the DNA is TGCAGTGCTTCCGCGGGGGGGAAAAACATTCAGTACTTC.

The sample holds a few counts of this clonotype. V and J are TRBV12-3 or TRBV12-4 and TRBJ1-2, with TRBD1 matching over 7 bases. The CDR3 contains 12 residues. The junction had 6 bases not matched to a gene; V was cut back by 6 bases and J by 8 bases. CDR3 protein: CASSPGGLGYTF. CDR3 in DNA: TGTGCCAGCAGCCCAGGGGGGTTGGGCTACACCTTC.

This clonotype showed up many times. The V and J genes are TRBV29-1 and TRBJ2-1; 9 bases are shared with TRBD1. The CDR3 sequence is 14 residues long. The V gene end was trimmed by 6 bases and the J gene end by 8 bases; junction bases not matched to a gene: 11. CDR1 is SQVTM and CDR2 is ANQGSEA in the germline V gene. CDR3 DNA: TGCAGCGTAGCGGGGACAGGGAGGTCCGATGAGCAGTTCTTC. As protein: CSVAGTGRSDEQFF.

This rearrangement joins TRBV15 to TRBJ2-7; possible D gene TRBD1, 6 bases. There are 14 residues in the CDR3. V dropped 8 bases and J dropped 0 bases, with 14 bases sitting between them. Per the germline V gene, CDR1 is LNHNV and CDR2 is YYDKDF (reference sequence). The CDR3 DNA is TGTGCCACCTCGGACCGGGACACCTCCTACGAGCAGTACTTC. Translating gives CATSDRDTSYEQYF.

This clonotype was counted between two and nine times. This sequence joins TRBV14 and TRBJ2-5, with D possibly matching TRBD2 (5 bases). V was trimmed by 1 base and J by 5 bases, leaving 14 bases between them. Per the germline V gene, CDR1 is SGHDN and CDR2 is FVKESK. CDR3 size: 15 residues. This chain's CDR3 is CASSQATASRETQYF. In DNA, the CDR3 is TGTGCCAGCAGCCAAGCCACGGCTAGCCGGGAGACCCAGTACTTC.

The V and J genes are TRBV2 and TRBJ2-1; 7 positions agree with TRBD1. The CDR3 is 15 residues long. The trim removed 2 bases at V and 4 bases at J, leaving 5 bases unmatched. The germline V gene has CDR1 SNHLY and CDR2 FYNNEI. CDR3 loop: CASSERGQPYNEQFF. The CDR3 DNA reads TGTGCCAGCAGTGAAAGGGGACAGCCATACAATGAGCAGTTCTTC.

Many counts were recorded for this clonotype. V usage is TRBV2 and J usage is TRBJ1-2; the D is unclear. V was clipped by 10 bases and J by 5 bases, with 14 bases between them. Looked up from germline, CDR1 is SNHLY and CDR2 is FYNNEI. This CDR3 has 12 residues. The CDR3 sequence is CATHPLPYGYTF. The CDR3 region has the DNA TGTGCCACCCACCCGCTTCCGTATGGCTACACCTTC.

The gene calls are TRBV7-9 and TRBJ1-4; weak D call: TRBD1 (6 bases). The germline gives CDR1 SEHNR, CDR2 FQNEAQ (reference sequence). The germline V and J ends were trimmed by 5 bases and 7 bases, with 11 bases remaining between them. This CDR3 has 13 amino acids. CDR3 DNA: TGTGCCAGCAGCGCCCCCAGGGGTGAAAAACTGTTTTTT. It encodes CASSAPRGEKLFF. The whole variable domain, remainder taken from reference TRBV7-9 and TRBJ1-4, is DTGVSQNPRHKITKRGQNVTFRCDPISEHNRLYWYRQTLGQGPEFLTYFQNEAQLEKSRLLSDRFSAERPKGSFSTLEIQRTEQGDSAMYLCASSAPRGEKLFFGSGTQLSVL.

A few counts support this clonotype. The V gene is TRBV6-1, the J gene TRBJ2-1; weak D call: TRBD1 (7 bases). This CDR3 has 13 amino acids. Germline V lookup: CDR1 MNHNS, CDR2 SASEGT. V lost 5 bases to trimming and J lost 9 bases, with 14 bases between them. The CDR3 DNA follows: TGTGCCAGCAGTCCCTCAGGGGGGACTGAGCAGTTCTTC. This translates into CASSPSGGTEQFF.

This clonotype was counted only a few times. The V and J genes are TRBV20-1 and TRBJ2-1; D is unclear. Germline V gene lookup returns CDR1 DFQATT and CDR2 SNEGSKA (reference sequence). Deletions cut 2 bases from V and 2 bases from J, with 13 bases between. This CDR3 region has 15 residues. CDR3 region: CSARPDQRAYNEQFF. The CDR3 DNA sequence: TGCAGTGCTAGACCGGATCAACGGGCCTACAATGAGCAGTTCTTC.

The J gene is TRBJ1-1, the V gene TRBV4-1; D ambiguous. Trimming pared 2 bases from V and 0 bases from J, leaving 13 bases between. This CDR3 is built from 16 residues. The V gene's germline CDR1 is MGHRA and CDR2 YSYEKL. The CDR3 loop reads CASSQSYGRMNTEAFF. The CDR3 DNA sequence: TGCGCCAGCAGCCAATCCTATGGAAGAATGAACACTGAAGCTTTCTTT.